This T cell receptor beta chain was obtained from a study of long-term antiretroviral therapy in people with HIV. This clone was seen more than once but under ten times. Investigators performed immunoSEQ version v3.0 at survey level. A target of about 35,000-55,000 T-cell genomes per sample was set for sequencing. TCRdb keeps only in-frame clones here, not all; method: immunoSEQ multiplex PCR. The table has around 31,000 clones, 75% to 90% seen once; the top ten hold under 5%. Germline V lookup: CDR1 MNHEY, CDR2 SVGAGI. Trimming cost V 5 bases and J 1 base, with 11 bases left between them. This CDR3 is 14 amino acids long.

The chain is built from TRBV6-5 and TRBJ1-1; no definite D call. The receptor's source is a man younger than 35 with HIV. This material consisted of unsorted PBMCs, taken 0.8 years before starting antiretroviral therapy. As DNA, the CDR3 is TGTGCCAGCAGTCCCCTCGTGGGGAACACTGAAGCTTTCTTT. It translates to CASSPLVGNTEAFF.